This T cell receptor beta chain originates from a study of OX40 agonist ivuxolimab in advanced cancers. J lost 0 bases, V lost 4 bases, and 4 bases had no gene match. CDR3 length: 17 residues. Germline CDR1 and CDR2: SGHAT and FQDESV (reference sequence). Assay used: immunoSEQ multiplex PCR; TCRdb lists only in-frame clones, some missing. The sample shows over 75,000 clones, roughly 88% of them seen only once. The TCR was taken from an adult with an advanced solid tumor such as melanoma, head and neck, liver or kidney cancer. This sequence joins TRBV11-1 and TRBJ2-3; TRBD2 matches 13 bases. Sequenced here: CD4+ or CD8+ T cells sorted from blood, sampled in a trial of the OX40 agonist ivuxolimab. The DNA of the CDR3 is TGTGCCAGCAGCTCCGGACTAGCGGGAGCTAGCACAGATACGCAGTATTTT. As protein: CASSSGLAGASTDTQYF. The variable domain in full, with the rest retrieved from reference TRBV11-1 and TRBJ2-3, is EAEVAQSPRYKITEKSQAVAFWCDPISGHATLYWYRQILGQGPELLVQFQDESVVDDSQLPKDRFSAERLKGVDSTLKIQPAELGDSAMYLCASSSGLAGASTDTQYFGPGTRLTVL.